This TCR beta chain was sequenced in a study of cytomegalovirus exposure and HLA in healthy donors (dated by TCRdb to the late 2010s). As for the study more broadly: An earlier analysis of roughly 610 of the donors reported roughly 300 Gb of sequence data and 117 million unique TCR beta sequences obtained from around 190 million T cells. An early release that covered about 600 HLA-typed donors contained approximately 290 gigabases of sequencing data and approximately 85 million unique TCR sequences. Among the roughly 370 genotyped donors, around 81% belonged to the genetic ancestry cluster associated with self-reported Caucasian donors. The study aimed to test whether signatures of past pathogen exposure could be identified by cataloging public T cell receptors. The study used immunosequencing to profile the T cell repertoires of 600 to 850 subjects and linked those repertoires to cytomegalovirus serostatus. Besides the first cohort of under 700 subjects, a separate validation cohort made up of 120 different subjects was used. The study combined high-throughput TCR immunosequencing, statistical association of individual TCRs with disease status, and machine learning to predict cytomegalovirus infection status. In a later analysis, previously published TCR beta repertoires from roughly 710 donors were re-analyzed and high-resolution HLA genotyping was added so that TCR occurrence patterns could be studied. Rather than using new phenotypic data, the later analysis identified candidate immune exposures from TCR beta sequences and from how often those sequences occurred across donors. In an earlier analysis of roughly 580 of the donors, high-throughput TCR beta sequencing was used to judge whether each TCR beta V gene segment behaved as functional or pseudogenic. Donor age, sex, ethnicity and CMV serostatus were collected together with the repertoire data. A later genetic analysis took genome-wide SNP genotypes for about three fifths of the 666 donors and used that subset as a discovery cohort. All discovery cohort repertoires had been generated using a single sequencing platform. HLA typing included class I and class II loci at four-digit resolution. The number of donors typed differed by locus, with about 629-640 for A, B, C, DRB1 and DQB1, around 500 for DQA1, 600 to 610 for DPA1, and approximately 470 for DPB1. Four to six DR-DQ haplotypes were handled as single units for association and clustering, since linkage in the cohort was strong. On average, approximately 250,000 unique TCR beta nucleotide sequences were sequenced per donor among a few hundred genotyped donors of the cohort, with 15% to 20% of those sequences being non-productive.

Comments on this clone: The specificity of this receptor is unknown. One base away there is no much larger clone; base qualities are not given.

The cohort consisted of more than 650 healthy bone marrow donors. At the time of sampling, all cohort members were nominally healthy, though unrecorded immune exposures were likely present. The donor tested CMV seronegative, placing the donor among the 350 to 400 seronegative members of the cohort. Every donor gave a peripheral blood sample, and the peripheral blood mononuclear cells from that sample were used for TCR beta sequencing. Genomic DNA extraction from the blood cell samples was performed with the Qiagen DNeasy Blood Extraction Kit. The germline V gene gives CDR1 as LGHNA and CDR2 as YSLEER. From its cysteine to its phenylalanine, the CDR3 spans 15 amino acids. Kept here is only the CDR3 DNA, which spans 45 bases and is read in frame from base 1. The junction carries 12 bases between V and J, which are trimmed by 3 bases and 0 bases respectively. To prepare the library, the immunoSEQ multiplex PCR assay was applied. A mixture of 60 forward primers for TCR Vbeta segments and 13 reverse primers for TCR Jbeta segments was used in the multiplex PCR. The CDR3 region of rearranged TCR beta genes was amplified from genomic DNA by a multiplex PCR assay. On the Illumina HiSeq System, the amplified TCR beta libraries were sequenced as 87-base-pair reads. For the original study's pipeline: In a later analysis, tens of millions of unique TCR beta chains were counted across the roughly 670 repertoires, and about 9.9 million of these chains were shared by at least two donors. To remove PCR and sequencing errors, raw reads were error-corrected and collapsed into unique sequences using a nearest-neighbor algorithm that merged closely related sequences. Alignment of CDR3 sequences to IMGT reference sequences was used to assign V, D and J gene segments. For a sequence to be retained, a match of at least six nucleotides was required to both a V gene segment and a J gene segment. A rearrangement counted as productive if the CDR3 had no stop codons and remained in frame with V and J, and every other rearrangement counted as non-productive. CDR3 was defined by IMGT convention, running from the second conserved V-encoded cysteine to the conserved J-encoded phenylalanine. Sequences without an unambiguous match to a single V gene segment were excluded from the earlier analysis of 450 to 650 of the donors. An earlier analysis of 587 of the donors classified V segments as functional when productive rearrangements were above 56.7% and as segregating when the standard deviation between donors was above 5%. A statistical classification framework was developed to diagnose cytomegalovirus status using the catalog of TCR beta chain sequences. In a later analysis, V and J genes were assigned by comparing TCR nucleotide sequences against IMGT/GENE-DB human TR gene sequences. A later analysis assigned CDR3 sequences and most-parsimonious VDJ recombination scenarios with the TCRdist pipeline. In a later analysis, each TCR beta chain was defined by its CDR3 amino acid sequence together with its V-gene family, and reads lacking a unique V-gene family were excluded. A later analysis removed 500 to 600 highly shared, low-generation-probability nucleotide sequences to deal with suspected cross-contamination and a sequencing artifact. A later analysis calculated a clonal expansion index for each public chain from normalized within-repertoire ranks of inferred template counts. A later analysis computed generation probabilities with a VDJ recombination model fitted to out-of-frame rearrangements, and checked the results against IGoR. A later analysis scored TCR-TCR, TCR-HLA and TCR-CMV co-occurrence with hypergeometric tests, applying a repertoire-size bias correction to TCR pairs. In a later analysis, false discovery rates were estimated by permuting HLA or CMV assignments 20 times. A later analysis grouped co-occurring TCRs with DBSCAN, adding TCRdist sequence similarity when clustering within HLA-allele-positive subsets. Repertoires with fewer than 30,000 or more than 120,000 public chains, plus five repertoires with anomalous nucleotide sharing, were excluded from co-occurrence clustering. TCRdb provides this immuneACCESS table in a form limited to in-frame rearrangements. Some clones are lacking; in checked studies, under half of them reflect an unresolved V gene, and why the rest are absent is not known. V, J and clone size are those of that table, while D and trimming were read from the DNA. The sample table holds 190,000 or so clones, of which 82% were seen once. Jointly, the top ten make up approximately 0.098% of the sample.

The investigation overall reported the following: Presence/absence analyses assumed roughly uniform sequencing depth across donors, an assumption that may not hold. In the study, about 150 TCR beta chains were listed as associated with cytomegalovirus. An earlier analysis of approximately 500 of the donors showed that most TCR beta V segments appeared in productive rearrangements either about 90% or about 30% of the time, which broadly matched IMGT annotations. In vitro tests confirmed that a few of the cytomegalovirus-associated TCR beta chains recognize cytomegalovirus antigens. Roughly 15 rarely observed V segments, including chromosome 9 orphons, were excluded from the earlier analysis of a few hundred of the donors because counts were too low. A later analysis associated approximately 17,000 TCR beta sequences with specific HLA alleles at a false discovery rate of 0.05. For the cohort, immune exposure information was limited to CMV serostatus. An association between a missense DCLRE1C variant and V-gene and J-gene trimming of TCR beta chains was found in a later genetic analysis and replicated in an independent cohort. The classifier was reported to diagnose cytomegalovirus status with high specificity and sensitivity in both the original and validation cohorts. Several of the top co-occurrence clusters appeared to be linked to parvovirus B19, influenza, CMV and Epstein-Barr virus, according to a later analysis. While some public TCRs were present in many individuals, most TCR sequences turned up only very rarely across donors. According to the authors, the approach could potentially be generalized to other disease states and immunological phenotypes. A further reported finding was that TCR beta sequences accurately predicted the HLA-A and HLA-B alleles for most subjects in the first cohort. A later genetic analysis reported fewer N-insertions in productive TCRs among donors in an Asian-associated ancestry cluster than the roughly 700-donor mean. Linkage disequilibrium might explain the correlated functional status among segregating V segments, but an unknown experimental factor could not be ruled out. Some IMGT-functional V segments, including TRBV6-2 and TRBV6-3, could not be distinguished by the 87-base-pair reads and were therefore excluded. A later analysis found that most CMV-associated TCR beta chains appeared HLA-restricted, with HLA associations seemingly driven largely by CMV exposure. When HLA alleles, especially DR and DQ, strongly co-occurred, attributing TCR associations to individual alleles was difficult. In this cohort, only TCR beta chains were sequenced, and detectable features were limited by the absence of alpha or paired-chain data. In a later analysis, the rate of TCR association differed among HLA loci, with DRB1 alleles having the most associated TCRs and HLA-C alleles having the fewest. A later analysis found that HLA-associated TCR beta chains were more clonally expanded and had lower generation probabilities than equally common non-associated chains. Because HLA typing was unavailable for some donors at each locus, only the typed subset was used in association tests. A group of highly shared sequence variants was considered likely to be a technical artifact of the sequencing pipeline.

The chain was built from TRBV4-3 and TRBJ2-7; confidence is insufficient to name the D gene. Sequencing was carried out using PBMCs. The TCR was taken from a boy aged 2 to 10 in good health and CMV-seronegative. The nucleotide sequence is TGCGCCAGCAGCCAGAGAGGTGGCAGCTCCTACGAGCAGTACTTC. It specifies CASSQRGGSSYEQYF.